A selection of T cell receptor beta chains follows, all from one sample in a study of PD-1 blockade in classical Hodgkin lymphoma. The data were produced by immunoSEQ multiplex PCR, yet TCRdb's version contains in-frame clones alone and is incomplete. The profile shows approximately 26,000 clones, just under 80% of them singletons. The input for sequencing was peripheral blood mononuclear cells (PBMCs), taken before the fourth cycle of nivolumab. All receptors come from a human donor with classical Hodgkin lymphoma. Each CDR3 is given with its conserved first and last residue. D genes are given only for firm matches. The listing skips clone size in some rows; elsewhere it reads once, few, many or a size class.

abundance: -; d_gene: TRBD1; j_gene: TRBJ1-5; v_gene: TRBV19; CDR3aa: CASSPISGQGNPQHF; CDR3nt: TGTGCCAGTAGTCCTATCTCAGGACAGGGTAATCCCCAGCATTTT
abundance: -; d_gene: -; j_gene: TRBJ1-2; v_gene: TRBV2; CDR3aa: CASSEQGNYGYTF; CDR3nt: TGTGCCAGCAGTGAACAGGGGAACTATGGCTACACCTTC
abundance: -; d_gene: -; j_gene: TRBJ1-2; v_gene: TRBV28; CDR3aa: CASTLGYGYTF; CDR3nt: TGTGCCAGCACCTTGGGCTATGGCTACACCTTC
abundance: -; d_gene: -; j_gene: TRBJ1-2; v_gene: TRBV28; CDR3aa: CASSPLAVGYTF; CDR3nt: TGTGCCAGCAGTCCCCTCGCGGTGGGCTACACCTTC
abundance: -; d_gene: -; j_gene: TRBJ2-3; v_gene: TRBV4-1; CDR3aa: CASSYTRSTDTQYF; CDR3nt: TGCGCCAGCAGTTACACTAGGAGCACAGATACGCAGTATTTT
abundance: once; d_gene: TRBD1; j_gene: TRBJ2-1; v_gene: TRBV5-6; CDR3aa: CASSFTQGANYEQFF; CDR3nt: TGTGCCAGCAGCTTTACACAGGGGGCGAACTATGAGCAGTTCTTC
abundance: -; d_gene: -; j_gene: TRBJ2-1; v_gene: TRBV10-3; CDR3aa: CAISGSEGGEQFF; CDR3nt: TGTGCCATCAGTGGCAGCGAGGGAGGCGAGCAGTTCTTC
abundance: -; d_gene: TRBD2; j_gene: TRBJ2-2; v_gene: TRBV9; CDR3aa: CASSVGSGIGTGELFF; CDR3nt: TGTGCCAGCAGCGTTGGAAGCGGGATTGGGACCGGGGAGCTGTTTTTT
abundance: once; d_gene: -; j_gene: TRBJ2-3; v_gene: TRBV5-1; CDR3aa: CASSLVGGRDTQYF; CDR3nt: TGCGCCAGCAGCTTGGTTGGGGGACGAGATACGCAGTATTTT
abundance: -; d_gene: TRBD2; j_gene: TRBJ2-3; v_gene: TRBV7-9; CDR3aa: CASSLAGGVIDTQYF; CDR3nt: TGTGCCAGCAGCTTAGCGGGAGGGGTGATAGATACGCAGTATTTT
abundance: -; d_gene: TRBD2; j_gene: TRBJ2-1; v_gene: TRBV18; CDR3aa: CASSPQAGGGGWNEQFF; CDR3nt: TGTGCCAGCTCACCACAGGCGGGAGGAGGGGGATGGAATGAGCAGTTCTTC
abundance: -; d_gene: TRBD2; j_gene: TRBJ2-7; v_gene: TRBV10-3; CDR3aa: CAISESSGRASEQYF; CDR3nt: TGTGCCATCAGTGAGTCTAGCGGGAGGGCCTCTGAGCAGTACTTC
abundance: -; d_gene: -; j_gene: TRBJ2-7; v_gene: TRBV18; CDR3aa: CASSPSQSYEQYF; CDR3nt: TGTGCCAGCTCACCCTCCCAGTCCTACGAGCAGTACTTC
abundance: -; d_gene: -; j_gene: TRBJ2-7; v_gene: TRBV5-4; CDR3aa: CASSSGDSYEQYF; CDR3nt: TGTGCCAGCAGCTCCGGTGACTCCTACGAGCAGTACTTC
abundance: -; d_gene: -; j_gene: TRBJ2-2; v_gene: TRBV7-9; CDR3aa: CASSRSELNTGELFF; CDR3nt: TGTGCCAGCAGCCGTAGCGAGCTGAACACCGGGGAGCTGTTTTTT
abundance: few; d_gene: TRBD1; j_gene: TRBJ1-1; v_gene: TRBV5-6; CDR3aa: CASSPDRVVTEAFF; CDR3nt: TGTGCCAGCAGCCCCGACAGGGTGGTCACTGAAGCTTTCTTT
abundance: -; d_gene: -; j_gene: TRBJ2-7; v_gene: TRBV7-9; CDR3aa: CASSSPLGEQYF; CDR3nt: TGTGCCAGCAGCTCGCCCCTGGGGGAGCAGTACTTC
abundance: -; d_gene: -; j_gene: TRBJ1-1; v_gene: TRBV28; CDR3aa: CASIERGATEAFF; CDR3nt: TGTGCCAGCATAGAAAGGGGGGCCACTGAAGCTTTCTTT
abundance: -; d_gene: -; j_gene: TRBJ2-7; v_gene: TRBV13; CDR3aa: CASSNSRGNEQYF; CDR3nt: TGTGCCAGCAGCAACTCACGGGGGAACGAGCAGTACTTC
abundance: -; d_gene: TRBD1; j_gene: TRBJ1-1; v_gene: TRBV19; CDR3aa: CASSISGGDTEAFF; CDR3nt: TGTGCCAGTAGTATCTCAGGGGGCGACACTGAAGCTTTCTTT
abundance: -; d_gene: TRBD2; j_gene: TRBJ2-7; v_gene: TRBV7-2; CDR3aa: CASSLAASGSSHEQYF; CDR3nt: TGTGCCAGCAGCTTAGCGGCTAGCGGGAGTTCCCACGAGCAGTACTTC
abundance: -; d_gene: -; j_gene: TRBJ2-2; v_gene: TRBV28; CDR3aa: CASIAAANTGELFF; CDR3nt: TGTGCCAGCATAGCGGCTGCGAACACCGGGGAGCTGTTTTTT
abundance: once; d_gene: -; j_gene: TRBJ2-7; v_gene: TRBV2; CDR3aa: CASSPAASQGSYEQYF; CDR3nt: TGTGCCAGCAGTCCCGCCGCCTCGCAGGGCTCCTACGAGCAGTACTTC